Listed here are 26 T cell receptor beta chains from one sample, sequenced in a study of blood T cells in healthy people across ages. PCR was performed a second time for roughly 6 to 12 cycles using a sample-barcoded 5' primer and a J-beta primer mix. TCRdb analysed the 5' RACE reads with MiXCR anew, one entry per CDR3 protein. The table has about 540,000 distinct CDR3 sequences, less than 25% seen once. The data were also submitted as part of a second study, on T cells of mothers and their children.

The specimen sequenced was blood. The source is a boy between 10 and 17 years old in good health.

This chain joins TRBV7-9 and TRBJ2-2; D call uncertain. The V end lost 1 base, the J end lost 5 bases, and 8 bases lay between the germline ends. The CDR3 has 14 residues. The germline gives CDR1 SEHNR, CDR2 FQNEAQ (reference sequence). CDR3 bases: TGTGCCAGCAGCTTAGTCTTCTCAACCGGGGAGCTGTTTTTT. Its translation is CASSLVFSTGELFF.

This chain's CDR3 is CAISRNSGRATDTQYF. The CDR3, as DNA: TGTGCCATCAGTAGAAACAGCGGGAGGGCGACAGATACGCAGTATTTT. The J gene is TRBJ2-3, the V gene TRBV10-3; 10 nucleotides line up with TRBD2. The germline V gene has CDR1 ENHRY and CDR2 SYGVKD. The CDR3 loop spans 16 amino acids. The V and J ends lost 5 bases and 3 bases, in that order; junction bases with no gene match: 8.

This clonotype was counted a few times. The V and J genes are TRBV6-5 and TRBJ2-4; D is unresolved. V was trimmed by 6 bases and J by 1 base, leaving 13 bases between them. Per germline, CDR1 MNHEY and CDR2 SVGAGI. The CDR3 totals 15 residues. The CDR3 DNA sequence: TGTGCCAGCAGCTCTACTAACTCCGCCAAAAACATTCAGTACTTC. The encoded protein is CASSSTNSAKNIQYF.

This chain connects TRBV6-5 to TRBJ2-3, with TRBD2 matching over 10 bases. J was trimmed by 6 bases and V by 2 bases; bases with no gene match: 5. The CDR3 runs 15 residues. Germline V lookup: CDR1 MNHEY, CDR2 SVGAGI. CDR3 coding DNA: TGTGCCAGCAGTTACAGGGTAGCGGGGGGTGATACGCAGTATTTT. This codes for CASSYRVAGGDTQYF.

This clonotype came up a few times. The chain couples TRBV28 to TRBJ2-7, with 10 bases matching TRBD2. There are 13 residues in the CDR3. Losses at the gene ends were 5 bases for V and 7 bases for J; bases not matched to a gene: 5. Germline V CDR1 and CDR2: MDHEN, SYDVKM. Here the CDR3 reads CASSPGTSVEQYF. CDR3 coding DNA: TGTGCCAGCAGTCCCGGGACTAGCGTTGAGCAGTACTTC.

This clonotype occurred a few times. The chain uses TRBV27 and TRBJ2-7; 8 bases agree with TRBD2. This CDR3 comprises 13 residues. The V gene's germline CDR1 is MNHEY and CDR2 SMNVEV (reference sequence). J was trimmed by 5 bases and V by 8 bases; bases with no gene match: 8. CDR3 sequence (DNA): TGTGCCAGCTCTGGCGGGGGGCCCCACGAGCAGTACTTC. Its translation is CASSGGGPHEQYF.

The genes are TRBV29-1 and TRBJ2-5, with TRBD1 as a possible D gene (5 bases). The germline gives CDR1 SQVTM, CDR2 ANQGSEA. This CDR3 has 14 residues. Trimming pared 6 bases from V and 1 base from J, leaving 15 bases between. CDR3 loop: CSVQARLVQETQYF. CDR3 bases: TGCAGCGTACAGGCGCGACTTGTCCAAGAGACCCAGTACTTC.

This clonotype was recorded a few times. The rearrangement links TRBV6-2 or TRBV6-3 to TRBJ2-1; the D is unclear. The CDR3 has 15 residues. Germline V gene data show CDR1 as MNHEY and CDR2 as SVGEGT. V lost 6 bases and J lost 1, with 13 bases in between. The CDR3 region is CASSVPWRSYNEQFF. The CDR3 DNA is TGTGCCAGCAGCGTCCCCTGGCGATCCTACAATGAGCAGTTCTTC.

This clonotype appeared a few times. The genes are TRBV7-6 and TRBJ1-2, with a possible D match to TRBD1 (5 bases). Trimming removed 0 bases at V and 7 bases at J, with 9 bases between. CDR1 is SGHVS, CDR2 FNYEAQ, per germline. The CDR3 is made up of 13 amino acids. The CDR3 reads CASSLAGARGYTF. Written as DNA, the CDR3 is TGTGCCAGCAGCTTAGCAGGGGCGCGTGGCTACACCTTC.

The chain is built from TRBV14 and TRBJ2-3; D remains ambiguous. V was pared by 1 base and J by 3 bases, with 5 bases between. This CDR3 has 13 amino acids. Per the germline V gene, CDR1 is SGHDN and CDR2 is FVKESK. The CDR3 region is CASSQAGTDTQYF. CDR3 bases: TGTGCCAGCAGCCAAGCGGGTACAGATACGCAGTATTTT.

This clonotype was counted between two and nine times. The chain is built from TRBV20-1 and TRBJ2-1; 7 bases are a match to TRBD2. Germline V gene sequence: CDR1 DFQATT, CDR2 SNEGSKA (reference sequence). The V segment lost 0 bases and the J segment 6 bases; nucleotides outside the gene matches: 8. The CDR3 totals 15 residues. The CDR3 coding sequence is TGCAGTGCTAGAGATGGGGCGGGAGAGGGCAATGAGCAGTTCTTC. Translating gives CSARDGAGEGNEQFF.

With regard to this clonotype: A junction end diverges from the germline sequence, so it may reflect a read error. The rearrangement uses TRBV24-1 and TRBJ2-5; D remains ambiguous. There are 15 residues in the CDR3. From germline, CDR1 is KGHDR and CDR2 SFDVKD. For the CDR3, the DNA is TGTGCCTCCAGTGAGCTTGGGGTGACGGGAGAGACCCAGTACTTC. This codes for CASSELGVTGETQYF.

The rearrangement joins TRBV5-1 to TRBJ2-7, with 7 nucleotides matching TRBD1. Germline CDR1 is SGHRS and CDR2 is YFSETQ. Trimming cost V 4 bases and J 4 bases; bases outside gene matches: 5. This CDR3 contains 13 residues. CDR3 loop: CASSTGQTYEQYF. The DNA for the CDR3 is TGCGCCAGCAGCACGGGACAGACATACGAGCAGTACTTC.

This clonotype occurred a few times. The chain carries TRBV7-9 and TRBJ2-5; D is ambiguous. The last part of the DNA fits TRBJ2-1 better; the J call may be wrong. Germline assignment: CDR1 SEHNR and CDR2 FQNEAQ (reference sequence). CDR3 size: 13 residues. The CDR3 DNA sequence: TGTGCCAGCAGCCCAAGTCAACTTGGGGAGCAGTTCTTC. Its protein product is CASSPSQLGEQFF.

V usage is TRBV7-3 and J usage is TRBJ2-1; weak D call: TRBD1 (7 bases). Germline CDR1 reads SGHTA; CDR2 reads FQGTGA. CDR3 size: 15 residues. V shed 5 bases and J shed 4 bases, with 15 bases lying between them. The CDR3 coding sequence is TGTGCCAGCAGCCCCGCGACAGGGACTTACAATGAGCAGTTCTTC. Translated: CASSPATGTYNEQFF.

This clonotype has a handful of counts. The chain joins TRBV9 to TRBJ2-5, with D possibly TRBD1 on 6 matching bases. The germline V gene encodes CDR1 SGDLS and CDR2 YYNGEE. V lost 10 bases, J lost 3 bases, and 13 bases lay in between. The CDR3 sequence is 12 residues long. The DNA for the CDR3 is TGTGCCGGTACAGGGATGGAAGAGACCCAGTACTTC. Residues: CAGTGMEETQYF.

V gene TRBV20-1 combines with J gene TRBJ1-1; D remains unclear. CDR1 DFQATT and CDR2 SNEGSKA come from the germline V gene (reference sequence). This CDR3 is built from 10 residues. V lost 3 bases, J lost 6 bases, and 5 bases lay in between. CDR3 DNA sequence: TGCAGTGCTAGTTTGGCTGAAGCTTTCTTT. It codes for CSASLAEAFF.

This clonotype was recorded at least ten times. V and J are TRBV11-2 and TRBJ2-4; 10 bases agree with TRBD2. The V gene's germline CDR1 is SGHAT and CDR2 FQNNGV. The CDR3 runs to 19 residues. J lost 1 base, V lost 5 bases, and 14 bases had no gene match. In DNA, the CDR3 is TGTGCCAGCAGCCGAGAAGGACTAGCGGTTGAGTTGGCCAAAAACATTCAGTACTTC. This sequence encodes CASSREGLAVELAKNIQYF.

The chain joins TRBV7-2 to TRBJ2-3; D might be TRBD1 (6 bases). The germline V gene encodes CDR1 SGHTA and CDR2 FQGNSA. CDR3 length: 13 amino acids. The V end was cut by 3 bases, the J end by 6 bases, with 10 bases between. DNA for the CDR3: TGTGCCAGCAGCTTTTCTCAGGGGGATACGCAGTATTTT. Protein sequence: CASSFSQGDTQYF.

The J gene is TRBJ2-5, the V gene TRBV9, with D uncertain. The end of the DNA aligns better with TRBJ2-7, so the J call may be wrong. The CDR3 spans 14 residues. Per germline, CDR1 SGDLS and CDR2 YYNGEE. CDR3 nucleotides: TGTGCCAGCAGCGTAGCATCGGCAGGCTACGAGCAGTACTTC. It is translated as CASSVASAGYEQYF.

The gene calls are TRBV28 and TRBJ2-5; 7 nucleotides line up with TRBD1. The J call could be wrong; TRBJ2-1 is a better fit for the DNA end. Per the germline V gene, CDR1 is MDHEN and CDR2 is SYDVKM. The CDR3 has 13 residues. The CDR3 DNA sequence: TGTGCCAGCAGACTACAGGGGACCCCTGAGCAGTTCTTC. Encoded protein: CASRLQGTPEQFF.

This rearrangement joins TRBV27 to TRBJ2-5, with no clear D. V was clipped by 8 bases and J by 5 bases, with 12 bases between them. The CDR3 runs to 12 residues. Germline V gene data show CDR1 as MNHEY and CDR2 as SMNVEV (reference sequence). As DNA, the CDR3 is TGTGCCAGCGGATCCTGGCGGGAGACCCAGTACTTC. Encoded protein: CASGSWRETQYF.

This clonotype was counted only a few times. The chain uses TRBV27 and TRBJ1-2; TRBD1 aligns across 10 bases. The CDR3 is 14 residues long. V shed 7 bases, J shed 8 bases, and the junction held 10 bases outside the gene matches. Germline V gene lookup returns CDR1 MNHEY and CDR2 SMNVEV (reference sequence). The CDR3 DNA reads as TGTGCCAGCAAACCACCGGGACAGGGGCACGGCTACACCTTC. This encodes CASKPPGQGHGYTF.

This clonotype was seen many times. The CDR3 is CASSYGETYEQYF. CDR3 sequence (DNA): TGTGCCAGCAGTTACGGGGAGACCTACGAGCAGTACTTC. This chain links TRBV6-6 with TRBJ2-7; perhaps TRBD2 as D (5 bases). Trimming removed 2 bases at V and 2 bases at J, with 7 bases between. CDR3 length: 13 amino acids. Germline V lookup: CDR1 MNHNY, CDR2 SVGAGI (reference sequence).

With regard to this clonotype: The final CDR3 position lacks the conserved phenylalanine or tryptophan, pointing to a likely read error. As DNA, the CDR3 is TGTGCCAGCAGTCCCAGGGGATACGAGCAGTACCTC. Translation gives CASSPRGYEQYL. The V and J genes are TRBV7-2 and TRBJ2-1; D is possibly TRBD1 (6 bases). Gene TRBJ2-7 matches the end of the DNA better, so the J call may be wrong. CDR3 length: 12 amino acids. Looked up from germline, CDR1 is SGHTA and CDR2 is FQGNSA.

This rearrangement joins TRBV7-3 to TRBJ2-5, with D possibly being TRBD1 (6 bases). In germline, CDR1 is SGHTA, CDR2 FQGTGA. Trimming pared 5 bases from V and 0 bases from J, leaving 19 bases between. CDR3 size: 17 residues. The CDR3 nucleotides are TGTGCCAGCAGCCAGAATCCGGGACAATGGTACCAAGAGACCCAGTACTTC. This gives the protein CASSQNPGQWYQETQYF.